The T cell receptor beta chain under discussion was sequenced for a study of blood T cell repertoires in COVID-19. Study context: COVID-19 samples collected from the United States, Italy and Spain covered acute and convalescent phases. Sources were T cells, B-cell-depleted T cells, or PBMCs; the material itself was cDNA or gDNA.

As originally analysed: Estimated nucleated cell counts came from reference gene primer amplification. Here immunoSEQ multiplex PCR was the method, and the copy in TCRdb shows in-frame clones only, minus some. From that table come the V and J calls and clone size; the DNA was used to work out D and trimming. Of 210,000 or so clones in the sample, 83% were seen once. The V end was cut by 10 bases, the J end by 5 bases, with 18 bases between. CDR3 length: 13 amino acids. Germline assignment: CDR1 LGHDT and CDR2 YNNKEL (reference sequence). Source material: peripheral blood. The receptor was isolated from a man aged 50 to 59 with active or convalescent COVID-19. V usage is TRBV3-1 (or the pseudogene TRBV3-2) and J usage is TRBJ2-7; the D gene is possibly TRBD2 (6 bases). CDR3 region: CAKPGGVGDEQYF. For the CDR3, the DNA is TGTGCCAAACCCGGAGGGGTAGGGGACGAGCAGTACTTC.